The clone carrying this T cell receptor (beta chain) turned up a few times. The antigen is unknown. This sample was included in a study of T-cell memory formation after mild COVID-19. Study outcomes and limitations: Among contracting clones, CD4+ were mainly CM/EM and CD8+ enriched in EMRA.

The V and J ends lost 6 bases and 0 bases, in that order; junction bases with no gene match: 7. Germline CDR1 and CDR2: SNHLY and FYNNEI. This CDR3 is built from 16 residues. TCRdb reanalysed the 5' RACE reads using MiXCR and keeps one entry per CDR3 protein. In the table there are 430,000 or so distinct CDR3 sequences, around 25% of which are singletons. Material: PBMCs or a T cell subset sorted from them (not recorded which). This receptor was identified in an adult woman who had mild COVID-19 (a few samples of this study predate the infection). Cell type and time point are not known. The chain couples TRBV2 to TRBJ2-7; the match to TRBD2 covers 11 bases. CDR3 bases: TGTGCCAGCAGCTCCCGACTAGCGGGGAGCTCCTACGAGCAGTACTTC. Protein: CASSSRLAGSSYEQYF.